These 12 T cell receptor beta chains share one sample of origin, sequenced in a study of T-cell reconstitution after alpha-beta-depleted transplantation in children. Unique molecular identifiers were used in preparing the TCRbeta library. TCRdb called the PCR reads again in MiXCR, with one record for every CDR3 protein. The data contain about 980,000 distinct CDR3 sequences, about 30% of them singletons. Sequenced here: PBMCs, mostly from graft donor cells, sampled 360 days after TCRalphabeta/CD19-depleted stem cell transplant. The origin of the receptors is a boy in the first two years of life who had a stem cell transplant for SCID, so the T cells may come from the graft donor.

The V call is TRBV29-1, the J call TRBJ2-7; tentative D call: TRBD2 (5 bases). V lost 7 bases, J lost 4 bases, and 14 bases lay in between. The germline V gene encodes CDR1 SQVTM and CDR2 ANQGSEA. This CDR3 is built from 12 residues. For the CDR3, the DNA is TGCAGCGCCCGTCGAGGGCAGTACGAGCAGTACTTC. As protein: CSARRGQYEQYF.

This clonotype was observed a few times. The chain uses TRBV7-9 and TRBJ2-1; the D gene could be TRBD1 or TRBD2 (6 bases each). CDR1 is SEHNR and CDR2 is FQNEAQ in the germline V gene (reference sequence). The CDR3 is 16 residues long. Trimming pared 0 bases from V and 2 bases from J, leaving 11 bases between. The CDR3 sequence: CASSLAPGATYNEQFF. In nucleotides, the CDR3 is TGTGCCAGCAGCTTAGCCCCGGGGGCGACCTACAATGAGCAGTTCTTC.

This clonotype has just a few counts. The chain couples TRBV12-3 or TRBV12-4 to TRBJ2-1; D is uncertain. The germline V and J ends were trimmed by 1 base and 7 bases, with 11 bases remaining between them. The CDR3 loop spans 14 amino acids. CDR3 nucleotides: TGTGCCAGCAGTTTAGGGGGTCCTCAAAATGAGCAGTTCTTC. Translating it yields CASSLGGPQNEQFF.

CDR3 sequence reads: CASSPQGTAFRANVLTF. The DNA of the CDR3 is TGTGCCAGCTCACCACAAGGGACAGCCTTCAGGGCCAACGTCCTGACTTTC. This chain uses TRBV18 with TRBJ2-6; 7 bases map to TRBD1. The V gene's germline CDR1 is KGHSH and CDR2 LQKENI. V was clipped by 1 base and J by 5 bases; unmatched bases: 8. The CDR3 runs to 17 residues. The full variable domain, rest sourced from reference TRBV18 and TRBJ2-6, is NAGVMQNPRHLVRRRGQEARLRCSPMKGHSHVYWYRQLPEEGLKFMVYLQKENIIDESGMPKERFSAEFPKEGPSILRIQQVVRGDSAAYFCASSPQGTAFRANVLTFGAGSRLTVL.

This clonotype has just a few counts. The chain links TRBV2 to TRBJ2-3; D is ambiguous. Germline V lookup: CDR1 SNHLY, CDR2 FYNNEI. The ends were cut back, 2 bases at V and 2 bases at J, with 11 bases in the middle. The CDR3 has 15 amino acids. The CDR3, as DNA: TGTGCCAGCAGTGAAAGTGAGCTAGTCACAGATACGCAGTATTTT. This gives the protein CASSESELVTDTQYF.

The genes are TRBV7-2 and TRBJ2-1; D gene uncertain. The CDR3 totals 13 residues. Germline assignment: CDR1 SGHTA and CDR2 FQGNSA. Trimming took 3 bases from V and 6 from J, leaving 9 bases between them. CDR3: CASSFSLVNEQFF. The DNA for the CDR3 is TGTGCCAGCAGCTTTTCACTGGTCAATGAGCAGTTCTTC.

There are many counts of this clonotype. The chain is built from TRBV5-1 and TRBJ2-2; unclear D gene. This CDR3 contains 16 residues. Deletions cut 0 bases from V and 0 bases from J, with 9 bases between. Germline V lookup: CDR1 SGHRS, CDR2 YFSETQ. CDR3 sequence: CASSLGVDANTGELFF. As DNA, the CDR3 is TGCGCCAGCAGCTTGGGGGTGGACGCGAACACCGGGGAGCTGTTTTTT.

The gene calls are TRBV5-5 and TRBJ2-1, with 12 bases matching TRBD2. Germline V CDR1 and CDR2: SGHKS, YYEKEE (reference sequence). Trimming cost V 4 bases and J 6 bases; bases outside gene matches: 5. The CDR3 consists of 15 residues. CDR3 DNA: TGTGCCAGCAGCCCAGGACTAGCGGGACCCAATGAGCAGTTCTTC. Its translation: CASSPGLAGPNEQFF.

The chain combines TRBV4-1 with TRBJ2-7, with TRBD2 matching 8 bases. CDR3 length equals 15 residues. Germline V gene lookup returns CDR1 MGHRA and CDR2 YSYEKL. V shed 4 bases and J 2 bases; nucleotides not matched to a gene: 7. Here the CDR3 reads CASSPDSGDTYEQYF. As DNA, the CDR3 is TGCGCCAGCAGCCCAGATAGCGGGGACACCTACGAGCAGTACTTC.

The chain recombines TRBV5-5 with TRBJ2-4; 8 bases map to TRBD1. CDR1 SGHKS and CDR2 YYEKEE come from the germline V gene (reference sequence). V lost 0 bases and J lost 5; bases outside the gene matches: 7. The length of the CDR3 is 16 residues. The CDR3 region is CASSLGAGGAENIQYF. CDR3 DNA: TGTGCCAGCAGCTTGGGGGCAGGGGGCGCGGAAAACATTCAGTACTTC.

This clonotype was found a few times. The chain combines TRBV9 with TRBJ2-4; D possibly uses TRBD1 or TRBD2 (7 bases each). The CDR3 contains 18 residues. The V end was cut by 3 bases, the J end by 3 bases, with 22 bases between. In germline, CDR1 is SGDLS, CDR2 YYNGEE. CDR3 amino acids: CASSEGAGGNPLKNIQYF. Here the CDR3 DNA reads TGTGCCAGCAGCGAGGGGGCCGGGGGGAACCCGCTCAAAAACATTCAGTACTTC.

The chain has TRBV10-3 and TRBJ2-7; 8 bases match TRBD1. Looked up from germline, CDR1 is ENHRY and CDR2 is SYGVKD. The CDR3 has 15 amino acids. After removal of 2 bases from V and 4 bases from J, the junction contained 7 bases not matched to a gene. Here the CDR3 reads CAISEGQGAFYEQYF. CDR3 DNA sequence: TGTGCCATCAGTGAGGGTCAGGGGGCTTTTTACGAGCAGTACTTC.